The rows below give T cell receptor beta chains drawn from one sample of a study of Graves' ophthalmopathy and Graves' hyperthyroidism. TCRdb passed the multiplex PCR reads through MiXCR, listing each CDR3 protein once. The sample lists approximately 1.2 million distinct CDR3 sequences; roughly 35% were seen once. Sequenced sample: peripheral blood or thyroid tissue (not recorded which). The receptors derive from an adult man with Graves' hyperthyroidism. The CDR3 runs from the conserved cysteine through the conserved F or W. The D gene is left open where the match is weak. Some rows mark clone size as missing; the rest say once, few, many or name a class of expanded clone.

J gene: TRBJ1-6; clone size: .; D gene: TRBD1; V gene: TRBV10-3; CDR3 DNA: TGTGCCATCGGGACAGGTTATAATTCACCCCTCCACTTT; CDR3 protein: CAIGTGYNSPLHF
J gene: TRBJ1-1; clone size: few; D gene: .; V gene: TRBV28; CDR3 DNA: TGTGCCAGCAGCCCCTTGGAGGGAAAGGCTTTCTTT; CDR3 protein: CASSPLEGKAFF
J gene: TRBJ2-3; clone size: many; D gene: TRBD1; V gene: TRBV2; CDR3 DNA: TGTGCCAGCAGTATTGGACAGGGGGTAACAGATACGCAGTATTTT; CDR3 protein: CASSIGQGVTDTQYF
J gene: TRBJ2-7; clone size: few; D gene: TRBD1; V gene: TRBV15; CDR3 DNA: TGTGCCACCAGCAAGCGGACAGGGGCGCTCGAGCAGTACTTC; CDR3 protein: CATSKRTGALEQYF
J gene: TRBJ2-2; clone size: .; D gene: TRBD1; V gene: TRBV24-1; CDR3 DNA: TGTGCCACCAGTGATCTGACAGGGTGGAAGACCGGGGAGCTGTTTTTT; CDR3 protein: CATSDLTGWKTGELFF
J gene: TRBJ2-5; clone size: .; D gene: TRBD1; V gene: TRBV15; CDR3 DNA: TGTGCCACCAGCAGAGGGACAGGGTTGGGAGAGACCCAGTACTTC; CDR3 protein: CATSRGTGLGETQYF
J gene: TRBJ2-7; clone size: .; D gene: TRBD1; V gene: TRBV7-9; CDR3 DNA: TGTGCCAGGAGCTTAACGGACAGGGGCGAGCAGTACTTC; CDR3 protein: CARSLTDRGEQYF
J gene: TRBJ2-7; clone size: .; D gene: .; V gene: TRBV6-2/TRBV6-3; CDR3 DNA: TGTGCCAGCAGTTACTTGGAGGCGCCCTACGAGCAGTACTTC; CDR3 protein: CASSYLEAPYEQYF
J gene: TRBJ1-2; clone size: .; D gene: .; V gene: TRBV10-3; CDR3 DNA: TGTGCCAGCAGCGACCGCGGGGGATCGGAAGGCTACACCTTC; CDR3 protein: CASSDRGGSEGYTF
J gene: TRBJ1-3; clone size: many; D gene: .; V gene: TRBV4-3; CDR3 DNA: TGTGCCAGCAGCCAAGAGGGTGGAAACACCATATATTTT; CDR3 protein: CASSQEGGNTIYF